The 15 T cell receptor beta chains given below trace back to one sample, sequenced in a study of blood T cell repertoires in COVID-19. Some clones are missing from TCRdb's copy, which holds only in-frame ones; the method was immunoSEQ multiplex PCR. The profile shows some 320,000 clones, around 85% of them singletons. Sequenced: PBMCs or T cells enriched from blood (not recorded which). Receptor source: a woman between 25 and 40 years old who had been exposed to COVID-19.

V gene TRBV30 combines with J gene TRBJ1-2; TRBD1 agrees at 11 bases. The CDR3 runs 13 residues. Germline CDR1 GTSNPN, CDR2 SVGIG (reference sequence). V lost 4 bases and J lost 8; bases outside the gene matches: 6. CDR3 DNA sequence: TGTGCCTGGACCTCGGACAGGGGGCCCGGCTACACCTTC. This translates into CAWTSDRGPGYTF.

This clone was seen only a few times. This chain joins TRBV14 and TRBJ1-1; D might be TRBD1 (6 bases). Germline CDR1 reads SGHDN; CDR2 reads FVKESK. Trimming left V 0 bases short and J 11 bases short, with 19 bases between. The CDR3 sequence is 15 residues long. The CDR3 sequence is CASSQDIGPGAAAFF. The CDR3, as DNA: TGTGCCAGCAGCCAAGATATTGGGCCAGGGGCTGCGGCTTTCTTT.

This sequence joins TRBV28 and TRBJ1-2; 7 bases agree with TRBD1. V was pared by 3 bases and J by 8 bases, with 9 bases of the junction left unmatched. Germline V CDR1 and CDR2: MDHEN, SYDVKM. The CDR3 is 14 residues long. The CDR3 nucleotides are TGTGCCAGCAGTTTCCTACAGGGGAGTAGCGGCTACACCTTC. Its protein is CASSFLQGSSGYTF.

The gene calls are TRBV30 and TRBJ2-7; 7 bases agree with TRBD2. The V and J ends lost 4 bases and 3 bases, in that order; junction bases with no gene match: 6. This CDR3 has 13 residues. Germline V gene sequence: CDR1 GTSNPN, CDR2 SVGIG (reference sequence). The CDR3 spells CAWTTRGGYEQYF. The DNA for the CDR3 is TGTGCCTGGACTACTCGCGGGGGCTACGAGCAGTACTTC.

V and J are TRBV4-1 and TRBJ2-1; 10 bases match TRBD2. The trim removed 6 bases at V and 5 bases at J, leaving 10 bases unmatched. Per the germline V gene, CDR1 is MGHRA and CDR2 is YSYEKL. CDR3 length: 16 residues. The CDR3: CASRRSGRAQDNEQFF. CDR3 in DNA: TGCGCCAGCAGGAGAAGCGGGAGGGCCCAGGACAATGAGCAGTTCTTC.

The V call is TRBV30, the J call TRBJ1-1, with D possibly being TRBD1 (6 bases). The CDR3 sequence is 14 residues long. Trimming cost V 5 bases and J 3 bases, with 16 bases left between them. Germline lookup yields CDR1 GTSNPN and CDR2 SVGIG (reference sequence). CDR3 DNA sequence: TGTGCCTGGCACTGGGGAGGGGGGGACACTGAAGCTTTCTTT. It yields the protein CAWHWGGGDTEAFF. Complete variable domain (other parts from reference TRBV30 and TRBJ1-1): SQTIHQWPATLVQPVGSPLSLECTVEGTSNPNLYWYRQAAGRGLQLLFYSVGIGQISSEVPQNLSASRPQDRQFILSSKKLLLSDSGFYLCAWHWGGGDTEAFFGQGTRLTVV.

The table lists this clone with a count of one. The rearrangement uses TRBV27 and TRBJ1-4, with 7 bases matching TRBD1. CDR1 MNHEY and CDR2 SMNVEV come from the germline V gene (reference sequence). With 6 bases clipped from V and 3 bases from J, the junction kept 4 bases outside the gene matches. CDR3 size: 14 residues. The CDR3 is CASSRQGANEKLFF. The CDR3 bases are TGTGCCAGCAGCCGACAGGGAGCTAATGAAAAACTGTTTTTT.

The chain carries TRBV11-2 and TRBJ1-5; 7 bases are a match to TRBD1. This CDR3 has 14 amino acids. Trimming cost V 5 bases and J 3 bases; bases outside gene matches: 4. Looked up from germline, CDR1 is SGHAT and CDR2 is FQNNGV. This chain's CDR3 is CASSEDRVNQPQHF. The CDR3 DNA reads as TGTGCCAGCAGCGAAGACAGGGTCAATCAGCCCCAGCATTTT.

The chain joins TRBV5-1 to TRBJ2-3, with D maybe TRBD2 (5 bases). Looked up from germline, CDR1 is SGHRS and CDR2 is YFSETQ. The CDR3 length is 16 residues. Trimming left V 1 base short and J 0 bases short, with 12 bases between. The chain's CDR3 is CASSLISGESTDTQYF. The CDR3 DNA reads TGCGCCAGCAGCTTGATATCCGGGGAAAGCACAGATACGCAGTATTTT.

This chain links TRBV6-2 or TRBV6-3 with TRBJ2-7; 9 nucleotides agree with TRBD1. Germline CDR1 MNHEY, CDR2 SVGEGT. This CDR3 has 16 residues. V lost 6 bases to trimming and J lost 7 bases; unmatched junction nucleotides: 16. The CDR3 sequence: CASSKRPGQGSWEQYF. The CDR3 DNA reads as TGTGCCAGCAGCAAAAGACCGGGACAGGGTTCGTGGGAGCAGTACTTC.

This chain links TRBV30 with TRBJ1-2; 9 bases agree with TRBD1. The J segment lost 0 bases and the V segment lost 0 bases, leaving 2 bases of the junction unmatched. The CDR3 consists of 15 residues. CDR1 and CDR2 (germline): GTSNPN, SVGIG (reference sequence). The CDR3 spells CAWSVGTGSNYGYTF. Written as DNA, the CDR3 is TGTGCCTGGAGTGTGGGGACAGGGTCTAACTATGGCTACACCTTC.

J is TRBJ2-3 and V is TRBV5-1; the D is unclear. With 4 bases removed from V and 3 bases from J, the gap between germline ends came to 12 bases. Germline assignment: CDR1 SGHRS and CDR2 YFSETQ. The CDR3 covers 14 residues. The CDR3: CASSPTFTTDTQYF. Here the CDR3 DNA reads TGCGCCAGCAGCCCGACTTTTACGACAGATACGCAGTATTTT.

This chain joins TRBV7-9 and TRBJ1-5, with TRBD1 matching over 9 bases. Germline V gene data show CDR1 as SEHNR and CDR2 as FQNEAQ (reference sequence). V shed 5 bases, J shed 7 bases, and the junction held 12 bases outside the gene matches. There are 16 residues in the CDR3. CDR3 sequence reads: CASSTNSGTGSQPQHF. The CDR3, as DNA: TGTGCCAGCAGCACCAATTCCGGGACAGGGTCGCAGCCCCAGCATTTT.

This rearrangement joins TRBV11-3 to TRBJ2-1; 12 nucleotides line up with TRBD2. Germline V gives CDR1 SGHNT, CDR2 YENEEA. CDR3 length: 16 residues. The J segment lost 7 bases and the V segment lost 5 bases, leaving 9 bases of the junction unmatched. The CDR3 coding sequence is TGTGCCAGCAGCCCCATGGCTAGCGGGAGGGGAAATGAGCAGTTCTTC. It is translated as CASSPMASGRGNEQFF.

This clone was detected only a few times. This chain uses TRBV4-1 with TRBJ2-7; 9 bases fit TRBD2. Germline CDR1 MGHRA, CDR2 YSYEKL. With V trimmed by 4 bases and J by 4 bases, 8 bases remained unmatched. The length of the CDR3 is 15 residues. The chain's CDR3 is CASSPHSGSLYEQYF. The CDR3 bases are TGCGCCAGCAGCCCACATAGCGGGAGTCTGTACGAGCAGTACTTC.